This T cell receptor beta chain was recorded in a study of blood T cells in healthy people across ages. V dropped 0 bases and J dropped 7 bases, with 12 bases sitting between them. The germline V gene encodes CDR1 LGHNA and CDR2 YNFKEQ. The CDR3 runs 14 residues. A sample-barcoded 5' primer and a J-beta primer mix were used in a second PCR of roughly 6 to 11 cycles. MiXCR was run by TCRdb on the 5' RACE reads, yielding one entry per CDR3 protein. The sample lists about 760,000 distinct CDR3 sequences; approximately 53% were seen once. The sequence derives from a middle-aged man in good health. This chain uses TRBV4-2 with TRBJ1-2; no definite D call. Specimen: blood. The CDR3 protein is CASSQDPDSGGYTF. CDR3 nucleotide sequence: TGTGCCAGCAGCCAAGATCCGGATTCAGGTGGCTACACCTTC.